These T cell receptor beta chains were read from a single sample in a study of CD8+CD57+ T cells in acquired aplastic anemia. TCRdb analysed the reads with MiXCR anew, one entry per CDR3 protein. The profile shows roughly 86,000 distinct CDR3 sequences, under 50% of them singletons. Sequences were obtained from sorted CD4+, CD8+, or CD8+CD57+ T cells (not recorded which) from PBMCs. All receptors come from a human donor in good health, serving as a control. CDR3s include the opening cysteine and the closing phenylalanine or tryptophan. D genes are given only for firm matches. Not every row has a clone size; where given, it reads once, few, many or a size class.

abundance: once
d_gene: NA
j_gene: TRBJ1-2
v_gene: TRBV2
CDR3aa: CASSEITENYGYTF
CDR3nt: TGTGCCAGCAGTGAAATAACGGAGAACTATGGCTACACCTTC

abundance: NA
d_gene: TRBD1
j_gene: TRBJ1-2
v_gene: TRBV19
CDR3aa: CASSTRDRDNGYTF
CDR3nt: TGTGCCAGTAGTACCCGGGACAGGGACAATGGCTACACCTTC

abundance: once
d_gene: TRBD1
j_gene: TRBJ1-6
v_gene: TRBV9
CDR3aa: CASSEGDSVNSPLHF
CDR3nt: TGTGCCAGCAGTGAGGGGGACAGCGTTAATTCACCCCTCCACTTT

abundance: NA
d_gene: TRBD1
j_gene: TRBJ1-6
v_gene: TRBV15
CDR3aa: CATSRGQANSPLHF
CDR3nt: TGTGCCACCAGCAGGGGACAGGCTAATTCACCCCTCCACTTT

abundance: many
d_gene: NA
j_gene: TRBJ2-2
v_gene: TRBV2
CDR3aa: CASSPGSTGELFF
CDR3nt: TGTGCCAGCAGTCCCGGCTCCACCGGGGAGCTGTTTTTT

abundance: NA
d_gene: NA
j_gene: TRBJ1-2
v_gene: TRBV7-2
CDR3aa: CASGGLGLGYGYTF
CDR3nt: TGTGCCAGCGGGGGTCTGGGGCTAGGCTATGGCTACACCTTC

abundance: few
d_gene: NA
j_gene: TRBJ2-1
v_gene: TRBV12-3/TRBV12-4
CDR3aa: CASSRTGKSYNEQFF
CDR3nt: TGTGCCAGCAGCCGAACAGGGAAATCCTACAATGAGCAGTTCTTC

abundance: many
d_gene: NA
j_gene: TRBJ1-2
v_gene: TRBV19
CDR3aa: CASSMPAGTFWGYTF
CDR3nt: TGTGCCAGTAGTATGCCGGCAGGGACTTTTTGGGGCTACACCTTC

abundance: NA
d_gene: NA
j_gene: TRBJ2-1
v_gene: TRBV25-1
CDR3aa: CASGPLGTLNEQFF
CDR3nt: TGTGCTTCGGGCCCCCTCGGGACACTCAATGAGCAGTTCTTC

abundance: NA
d_gene: NA
j_gene: TRBJ1-1
v_gene: TRBV4-1
CDR3aa: CASSQDVVNTEAFF
CDR3nt: TGCGCCAGCAGCCAAGACGTGGTGAACACTGAGGCTTTCTTT

abundance: NA
d_gene: TRBD1
j_gene: TRBJ1-1
v_gene: TRBV2
CDR3aa: CASRRQGSTEAFF
CDR3nt: TGTGCCAGCAGGAGACAGGGTTCCACTGAAGCTTTCTTT

abundance: many
d_gene: TRBD2
j_gene: TRBJ2-1
v_gene: TRBV19
CDR3aa: CASSMSGASYNEQFF
CDR3nt: TGTGCCAGTAGTATGAGCGGGGCCTCCTACAATGAGCAGTTCTTC

abundance: few
d_gene: TRBD1
j_gene: TRBJ2-7
v_gene: TRBV25-1
CDR3aa: CASSPPGQVSYEQYF
CDR3nt: TGTGCCAGCAGCCCCCCTGGACAGGTCTCCTACGAGCAGTACTTC

abundance: NA
d_gene: NA
j_gene: TRBJ1-6
v_gene: TRBV20-1
CDR3aa: CSASADPDSPLHF
CDR3nt: TGCAGTGCTAGTGCGGATCCGGATTCACCCCTCCACTTT

abundance: NA
d_gene: NA
j_gene: TRBJ1-4
v_gene: TRBV20-1
CDR3aa: CSARPATNEKLFF
CDR3nt: TGCAGTGCTAGACCGGCAACTAATGAAAAACTGTTTTTT

abundance: NA
d_gene: TRBD2
j_gene: TRBJ2-5
v_gene: TRBV7-2
CDR3aa: CASSLELAGEETQYF
CDR3nt: TGTGCCAGCAGCTTAGAACTAGCGGGGGAAGAGACCCAGTACTTC

abundance: NA
d_gene: NA
j_gene: TRBJ2-2
v_gene: TRBV9
CDR3aa: CASSVQGTGEPFF
CDR3nt: TGTGCCAGCAGCGTACAGGGAACCGGGGAGCCGTTTTTT

abundance: NA
d_gene: NA
j_gene: TRBJ1-1
v_gene: TRBV19
CDR3aa: CASGWDTEAFF
CDR3nt: TGTGCCAGCGGTTGGGACACTGAAGCTTTCTTT

abundance: NA
d_gene: NA
j_gene: TRBJ2-5
v_gene: TRBV9
CDR3aa: CASSVSSRLGETQYF
CDR3nt: TGTGCCAGCAGCGTATCTAGTCGGTTGGGAGAGACCCAGTACTTC

abundance: many
d_gene: NA
j_gene: TRBJ1-1
v_gene: TRBV7-8
CDR3aa: CASSGRDRKIKTEAFF
CDR3nt: TGTGCCAGCAGTGGCCGGGACCGCAAGATAAAGACAGAAGCTTTCTTT

abundance: many
d_gene: TRBD1
j_gene: TRBJ1-1
v_gene: TRBV10-2
CDR3aa: CASCRGTGNTEAFF
CDR3nt: TGCGCCAGCTGTCGAGGGACAGGGAACACTGAAGCTTTCTTT

abundance: NA
d_gene: NA
j_gene: TRBJ2-3
v_gene: TRBV11-2
CDR3aa: CASSQVGYTQYF
CDR3nt: TGTGCCAGCAGCCAAGTTGGGTATACGCAGTATTTT

abundance: once
d_gene: NA
j_gene: TRBJ2-7
v_gene: TRBV7-9
CDR3aa: CASSDSSNEQYF
CDR3nt: TGTGCCAGCAGTGACAGCAGTAATGAGCAGTACTTC

abundance: many
d_gene: NA
j_gene: TRBJ1-5
v_gene: TRBV24-1
CDR3aa: CATAQADSNQPQHF
CDR3nt: TGTGCCACTGCACAGGCAGACAGCAATCAGCCCCAGCATTTT

abundance: NA
d_gene: TRBD1
j_gene: TRBJ1-2
v_gene: TRBV7-8
CDR3aa: CASSGTGQFRYTF
CDR3nt: TGTGCCAGCAGCGGGACAGGGCAATTTCGCTACACCTTC

abundance: NA
d_gene: NA
j_gene: TRBJ2-6
v_gene: TRBV25-1
CDR3aa: CASSVLKSGASVLTF
CDR3nt: TGTGCCAGCAGTGTTCTTAAATCTGGGGCCAGCGTCCTGACTTTC

abundance: many
d_gene: NA
j_gene: TRBJ2-1
v_gene: TRBV7-9
CDR3aa: CASSLGGTDQFF
CDR3nt: TGTGCCAGCAGCTTGGGCGGGACGGACCAGTTCTTC

abundance: NA
d_gene: TRBD2
j_gene: TRBJ2-1
v_gene: TRBV11-1
CDR3aa: CASTLAGGKRHEQFF
CDR3nt: TGTGCCAGCACCTTAGCGGGAGGTAAGAGGCATGAGCAGTTCTTC

abundance: once
d_gene: NA
j_gene: TRBJ1-1
v_gene: TRBV2
CDR3aa: CASVGREVNTEAFF
CDR3nt: TGTGCCAGCGTTGGTCGGGAGGTGAACACTGAAGCTTTCTTT

abundance: few
d_gene: NA
j_gene: TRBJ2-1
v_gene: TRBV29-1
CDR3aa: CSVVYNEQFF
CDR3nt: TGCAGCGTTGTGTACAATGAGCAGTTCTTC

abundance: NA
d_gene: NA
j_gene: TRBJ1-1
v_gene: TRBV2
CDR3aa: CASCAESRNTEAFF
CDR3nt: TGTGCCAGCTGCGCCGAAAGCAGGAACACTGAAGCTTTCTTT

abundance: NA
d_gene: TRBD2
j_gene: TRBJ2-1
v_gene: TRBV11-2
CDR3aa: CASSLDVGLGLAGVDEQFF
CDR3nt: TGTGCCAGCAGCTTAGATGTAGGGTTGGGACTAGCGGGAGTGGATGAGCAGTTCTTC